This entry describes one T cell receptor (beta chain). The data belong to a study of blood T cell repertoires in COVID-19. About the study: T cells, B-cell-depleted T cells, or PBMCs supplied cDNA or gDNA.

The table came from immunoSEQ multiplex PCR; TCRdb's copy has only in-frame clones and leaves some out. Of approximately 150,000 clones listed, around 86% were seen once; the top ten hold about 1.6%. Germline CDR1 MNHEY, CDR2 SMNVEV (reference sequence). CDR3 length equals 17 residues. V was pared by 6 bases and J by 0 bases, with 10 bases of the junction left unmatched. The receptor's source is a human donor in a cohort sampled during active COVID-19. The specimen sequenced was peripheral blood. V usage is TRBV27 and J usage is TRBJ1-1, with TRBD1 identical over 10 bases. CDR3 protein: CASSYDRDRGLNTEAFF. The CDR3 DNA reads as TGTGCCAGCAGCTACGACCGGGACAGGGGTTTGAACACTGAAGCTTTCTTT.